Below, one TCR beta chain is given with its context. The antigen is not known. PCR employed 60 Vbeta and 13 Jbeta primers. The repertoire was sequenced with immunoSEQ multiplex PCR; TCRdb's copy has only in-frame clones and lacks some. The table has 150,000 to 180,000 clones, nearly 80% seen once. The sample comes from a study of cytomegalovirus exposure and HLA in healthy donors. General observations from the study: The study labeled 150 to 200 TCR beta chains cytomegalovirus-associated. 87-base-pair reads could not separate some V segments, including TRBV6-2 and TRBV6-3. A few chains linked to CMV were shown in vitro to be specific for CMV antigens. Later findings reportedly placed an Asian-associated ancestry cluster below the 666-donor mean for N-insertions.

Trimming took 3 bases from V and 4 from J, leaving 10 bases between them. The CDR3 runs to 13 residues. The germline CDR1 and CDR2 sequences are SGHDT and YYEEEE. This receptor was obtained from a man aged 30-40 years in good health and CMV-seropositive. The sequenced material came from PBMCs. This chain connects TRBV5-6 to TRBJ1-2; no clear D. CDR3 sequence: CASSSEVGYGYTF. Written as DNA, the CDR3 is TGTGCCAGCAGCTCTGAAGTCGGCTATGGCTACACCTTC.